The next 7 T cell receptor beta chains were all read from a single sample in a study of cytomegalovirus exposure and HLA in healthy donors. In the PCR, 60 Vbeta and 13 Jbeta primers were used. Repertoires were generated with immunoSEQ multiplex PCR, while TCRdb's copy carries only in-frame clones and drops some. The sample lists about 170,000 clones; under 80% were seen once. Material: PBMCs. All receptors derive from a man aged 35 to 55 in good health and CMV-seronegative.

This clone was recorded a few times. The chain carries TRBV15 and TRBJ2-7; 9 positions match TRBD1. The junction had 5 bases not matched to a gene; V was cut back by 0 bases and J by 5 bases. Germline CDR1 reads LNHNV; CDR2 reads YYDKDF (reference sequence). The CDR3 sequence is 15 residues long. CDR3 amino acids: CATSRDRDRENEQYF. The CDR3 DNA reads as TGTGCCACCAGCAGAGACCGGGACAGGGAAAACGAGCAGTACTTC.

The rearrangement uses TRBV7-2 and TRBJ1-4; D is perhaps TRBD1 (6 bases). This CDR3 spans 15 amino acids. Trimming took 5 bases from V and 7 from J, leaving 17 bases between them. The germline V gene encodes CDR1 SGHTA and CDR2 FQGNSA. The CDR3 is CASSLGGRLAEKLFF. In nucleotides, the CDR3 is TGTGCCAGCAGCCTAGGGGGGAGGCTGGCTGAAAAACTGTTTTTT.

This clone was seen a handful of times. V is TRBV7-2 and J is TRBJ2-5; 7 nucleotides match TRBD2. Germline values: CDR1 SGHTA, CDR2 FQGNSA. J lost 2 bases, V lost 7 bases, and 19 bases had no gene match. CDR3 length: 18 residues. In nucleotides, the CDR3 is TGTGCCAGCACCCGACTAGCCGGGGTAGTTTTAAGGCAAGAGACCCAGTACTTC. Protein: CASTRLAGVVLRQETQYF. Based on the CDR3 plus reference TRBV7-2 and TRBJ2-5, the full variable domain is GAGVSQSPSNKVTEKGKDVELRCDPISGHTALYWYRQSLGQGLEFLIYFQGNSAPDKSGLPSDRFSAERTGGSVSTLTIQRTQQEDSAVYLCASTRLAGVVLRQETQYFGPGTRLLVL.

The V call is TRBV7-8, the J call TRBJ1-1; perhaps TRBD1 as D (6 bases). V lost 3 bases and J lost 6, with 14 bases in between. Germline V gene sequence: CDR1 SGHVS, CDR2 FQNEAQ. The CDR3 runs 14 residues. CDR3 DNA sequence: TGTGCCAGCAGCTTCGCACAGGGTGGTTCTGAAGCTTTCTTT. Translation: CASSFAQGGSEAFF.

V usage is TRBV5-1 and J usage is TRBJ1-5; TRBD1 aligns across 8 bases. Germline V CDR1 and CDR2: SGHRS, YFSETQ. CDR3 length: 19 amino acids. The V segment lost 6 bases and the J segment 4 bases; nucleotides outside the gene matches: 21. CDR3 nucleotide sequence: TGCGCCAGCAAGAGCCGATGGGACAGGACAATATCTGGGAATCAGCCCCAGCATTTT. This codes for CASKSRWDRTISGNQPQHF.

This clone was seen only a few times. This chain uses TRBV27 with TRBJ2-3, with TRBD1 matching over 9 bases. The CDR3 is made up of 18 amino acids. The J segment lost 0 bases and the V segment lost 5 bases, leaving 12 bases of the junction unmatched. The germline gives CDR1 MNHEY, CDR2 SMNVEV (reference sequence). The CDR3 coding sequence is TGTGCCAGCAGTCGAGCCCTCCCCGGGACAGGGAGCACAGATACGCAGTATTTT. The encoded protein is CASSRALPGTGSTDTQYF.

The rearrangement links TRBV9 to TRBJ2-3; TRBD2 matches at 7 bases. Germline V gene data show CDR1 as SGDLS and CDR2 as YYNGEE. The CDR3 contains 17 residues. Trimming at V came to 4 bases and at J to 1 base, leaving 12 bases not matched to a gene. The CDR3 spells CASSRAGETLRTDTQYF. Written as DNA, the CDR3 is TGTGCCAGCAGCCGGGCGGGAGAGACCCTTCGCACAGATACGCAGTATTTT.